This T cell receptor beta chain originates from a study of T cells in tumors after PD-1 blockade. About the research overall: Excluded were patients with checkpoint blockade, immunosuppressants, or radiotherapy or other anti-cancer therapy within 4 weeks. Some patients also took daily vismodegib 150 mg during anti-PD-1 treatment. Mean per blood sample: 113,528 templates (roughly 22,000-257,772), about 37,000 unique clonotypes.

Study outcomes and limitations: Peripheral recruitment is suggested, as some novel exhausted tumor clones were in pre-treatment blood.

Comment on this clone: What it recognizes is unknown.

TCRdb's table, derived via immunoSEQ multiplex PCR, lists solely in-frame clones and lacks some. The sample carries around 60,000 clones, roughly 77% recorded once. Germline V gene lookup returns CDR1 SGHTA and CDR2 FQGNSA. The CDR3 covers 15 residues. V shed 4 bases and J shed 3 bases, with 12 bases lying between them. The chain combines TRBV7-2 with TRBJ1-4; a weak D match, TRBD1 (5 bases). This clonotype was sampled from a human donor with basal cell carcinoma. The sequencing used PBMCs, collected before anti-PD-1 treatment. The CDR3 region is CASSSGQGPNEKLFF. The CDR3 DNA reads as TGTGCCAGCAGCTCCGGACAAGGGCCTAATGAAAAACTGTTTTTT.